A single sample is the source of the 20 T cell receptor beta chains below, sequenced in a study of shared clonotypes between healthy human individuals. TCRdb's table, derived via immunoSEQ multiplex PCR, lists solely in-frame clones and lacks some. The sample lists approximately 1.5 million clones; approximately 98.5% were seen once. Sequenced: naive CD4+ T cells sorted from blood. Described subset: CD45RA+ positively selected. Receptors originate from a young man in good health.

The chain employs TRBV4-1 and TRBJ2-7, with D maybe TRBD2 (5 bases). The germline CDR1 and CDR2 sequences are MGHRA and YSYEKL. The V gene lost 1 base and the J gene lost 3 bases, with 13 bases spanning the gap. This CDR3 spans 15 amino acids. The CDR3 region has the DNA TGCGCCAGCAGCCAAGGCCCCGGGGAAGACTACGAGCAGTACTTC. Translating it yields CASSQGPGEDYEQYF.

With respect to this clone: A junction end diverges from the germline sequence, so it may reflect a read error. J is TRBJ2-7 and V is TRBV2, with D tentatively TRBD1 or TRBD2 (5 bases each). CDR1 and CDR2 (germline): SNHLY, FYNNEI. The CDR3 covers 10 residues. CDR3 in amino acids: CASTPGGRDF. For the CDR3, the DNA is TGTGCCAGCACCCCTGGGGGTAGGGACTTC. The variable domain in full, completed from reference TRBV2 and TRBJ2-7, reads EPEVTQTPSHQVTQMGQEVILRCVPISNHLYFYWYRQILGQKVEFLVSFYNNEISEKSEIFDDQFSVERPDGSNFTLKIRSTKLEDSAMYFCASTPGGRDFGPGTRLTVT.

The sample holds one count of this clone. The chain employs TRBV5-4 and TRBJ2-2; D tentatively fits TRBD1 or TRBD2 (5 bases each). CDR1 is SGHNT, CDR2 YYREEE, per germline (reference sequence). The CDR3 runs 16 residues. Trimming took 3 bases from V and 5 from J, leaving 17 bases between them. The CDR3 DNA reads TGTGCCAGCAGCTGGCCAGGTTGGGGCGGGACCGGGGAGCTGTTTTTT. As protein: CASSWPGWGGTGELFF. Based on the CDR3 plus reference TRBV5-4 and TRBJ2-2, the full variable domain is ETGVTQSPTHLIKTRGQQVTLRCSSQSGHNTVSWYQQALGQGPQFIFQYYREEENGRGNFPPRFSGLQFPNYSSELNVNALELDDSALYLCASSWPGWGGTGELFFGEGSRLTVL.

This clone showed up just once. This rearrangement joins TRBV9 to TRBJ2-2; TRBD2 matches at 14 bases. V lost 3 bases to trimming and J lost 3 bases; unmatched junction nucleotides: 7. The CDR3 has 18 amino acids. Germline CDR1 reads SGDLS; CDR2 reads YYNGEE. For the CDR3, the DNA is TGTGCCAGCAGCGGACTAGCGGGAGGGCCTTCGTACACCGGGGAGCTGTTTTTT. Residues: CASSGLAGGPSYTGELFF.

The V call is TRBV5-1, the J call TRBJ2-5; TRBD1 might be the D (6 bases). Germline CDR1 reads SGHRS; CDR2 reads YFSETQ. The CDR3 consists of 13 residues. V shed 5 bases and J shed 3 bases, with 11 bases lying between them. The CDR3 nucleotides are TGCGCCAGCAGGATGGCAGGGGAAGAGACCCAGTACTTC. It codes for CASRMAGEETQYF.

This chain links TRBV23-1 with TRBJ2-7; tentatively, D is TRBD1 or TRBD2 (5 bases each). TRBV23-1 is an open reading frame, and its role is uncertain. Deletions cut 11 bases from V and 3 bases from J, with 23 bases between. This CDR3 contains 15 residues. Written as DNA, the CDR3 is TGCGCCCCCTGGTGGAGGACACCCCTTCACTACGAGCAGTACTTC. The encoded protein is CAPWWRTPLHYEQYF.

The chain recombines TRBV10-2 with TRBJ2-2; D gene unclear. V was cut by 7 bases and J by 1 base, with 10 bases left in between. Germline CDR1 and CDR2: WSHSY and SAAADI. CDR3 length equals 14 residues. The CDR3 DNA is TGCGCCAGCAAGAACAGCCTGAACACCGGGGAGCTGTTTTTT. As protein: CASKNSLNTGELFF.

The CDR3 loop is CASIMGRANTEAFF. The DNA for the CDR3 is TGTGCCAGTATCATGGGCAGGGCGAACACTGAAGCTTTCTTT. The chain joins TRBV19 to TRBJ1-1; D possibly corresponds to TRBD1 (5 bases). Germline lookup yields CDR1 LNHDA and CDR2 SQIVND (reference sequence). CDR3 size: 14 residues. Trimming took 7 bases from V and 1 from J, leaving 13 bases between them.

The rearrangement joins TRBV28 to TRBJ2-7; 8 bases match TRBD2. The CDR3 runs 15 residues. Germline values: CDR1 MDHEN, CDR2 SYDVKM. The V gene end was trimmed by 6 bases and the J gene end by 3 bases; junction bases not matched to a gene: 10. In DNA form, the CDR3 reads TGTGCCAGCAGCAACGGAGCGGGAGTTGTCTACGAGCAGTACTTC. Translating it yields CASSNGAGVVYEQYF.

This chain joins TRBV5-6 and TRBJ2-3; a possible D gene is TRBD2 (7 bases). Germline V lookup: CDR1 SGHDT, CDR2 YYEEEE. This CDR3 comprises 16 residues. V lost 4 bases to trimming and J lost 1 base, with 16 bases between them. The CDR3 is CASSLMPGGGTDTQYF. The CDR3 region has the DNA TGTGCCAGCAGCCTAATGCCGGGGGGCGGCACAGATACGCAGTATTTT. Full variable domain (rest looked up from reference TRBV5-6 and TRBJ2-3): DAGVTQSPTHLIKTRGQQVTLRCSPKSGHDTVSWYQQALGQGPQFIFQYYEEEERQRGNFPDRFSGHQFPNYSSELNVNALLLGDSALYLCASSLMPGGGTDTQYFGPGTRLTVL.

This clone has only one observation. This sequence joins TRBV29-1 and TRBJ2-1; D not resolved. Germline CDR1 reads SQVTM; CDR2 reads ANQGSEA. The germline V and J ends were trimmed by 3 bases and 3 bases, with 18 bases remaining between them. CDR3 length: 16 amino acids. The CDR3 DNA sequence: TGCAGCGTTGACCCCCCCCCGCCCGGATACTACAATGAGCAGTTCTTC. Residues: CSVDPPPPGYYNEQFF.

The V call is TRBV21-1, the J call TRBJ2-6. TRBV21-1 is given as a pseudogene. This CDR3 spans 20 amino acids. CDR3 DNA: TGTGCCAGCAGCAAAGGAGCAGAGGGGCTATACTCATCCGGGGCCAACGTCCTGACTTTC. Its protein product is CASSKGAEGLYSSGANVLTF.

This rearrangement joins TRBV5-1 to TRBJ2-3; no clear D. Trimming removed 4 bases at V and 4 bases at J, with 7 bases between. The CDR3 extends over 12 amino acids. CDR1 is SGHRS, CDR2 YFSETQ, per germline. CDR3 DNA: TGCGCCAGCAGCCCGTTCCCAGATACGCAGTATTTT. Translating it yields CASSPFPDTQYF.

With respect to this clone: The sample carries other DNA sequences with the same CDR3. V and J are TRBV2 and TRBJ2-5; D ambiguous. Trimming removed 2 bases from V and 4 bases from J, with 5 bases in between. Germline CDR1 reads SNHLY; CDR2 reads FYNNEI. The CDR3 runs to 12 residues. CDR3 in amino acids: CASSETVETQYF. The CDR3 DNA reads TGTGCCAGCAGTGAAACAGTAGAGACCCAGTACTTC. The full variable domain, rest sourced from reference TRBV2 and TRBJ2-5, is EPEVTQTPSHQVTQMGQEVILRCVPISNHLYFYWYRQILGQKVEFLVSFYNNEISEKSEIFDDQFSVERPDGSNFTLKIRSTKLEDSAMYFCASSETVETQYFGPGTRLLVL.

This chain links TRBV7-2 with TRBJ1-5; D is undetermined. CDR3 length: 13 amino acids. Trimming pared 1 base from V and 7 bases from J, leaving 8 bases between. Germline V gene sequence: CDR1 SGHTA, CDR2 FQGNSA. The CDR3: CASSLERRQPQHF. The CDR3 coding sequence is TGTGCCAGCAGCTTAGAACGGCGGCAGCCCCAGCATTTT. Using reference TRBV7-2 and TRBJ1-5 for the parts outside the CDR3, the full variable domain is GAGVSQSPSNKVTEKGKDVELRCDPISGHTALYWYRQSLGQGLEFLIYFQGNSAPDKSGLPSDRFSAERTGGSVSTLTIQRTQQEDSAVYLCASSLERRQPQHFGDGTRLSIL.

Only one count was recorded for this clone. The chain has TRBV9 and TRBJ2-7; 9 bases are shared with TRBD2. The J segment lost 3 bases and the V segment lost 1 base, leaving 5 bases of the junction unmatched. Germline V CDR1 and CDR2: SGDLS, YYNGEE. The CDR3 spans 15 residues. This CDR3 reads CASSVFVTSGYEQYF. In DNA, the CDR3 is TGTGCCAGCAGCGTATTTGTGACTAGCGGCTACGAGCAGTACTTC.

This clone was recorded once. J is TRBJ2-7 and V is TRBV9; 10 nucleotides line up with TRBD2. In germline, CDR1 is SGDLS, CDR2 YYNGEE. This CDR3 spans 18 amino acids. The trim removed 0 bases at V and 3 bases at J, leaving 12 bases unmatched. The CDR3 DNA sequence: TGTGCCAGCAGCGTAGGGGATAGCGGGAGGAGGTTATACTACGAGCAGTACTTC. Protein: CASSVGDSGRRLYYEQYF.

This rearrangement joins TRBV5-4 to TRBJ2-1; no definite D call. Trimming took off 0 bases at V and 9 bases at J, with 7 bases between the two ends. From germline, CDR1 is SGHNT and CDR2 YYREEE (reference sequence). The CDR3 loop spans 12 amino acids. CDR3 bases: TGTGCCAGCAGCTTGGGTAAAGGTGAGCAGTTCTTC. It translates to CASSLGKGEQFF. The variable domain in full, with the rest retrieved from reference TRBV5-4 and TRBJ2-1, is ETGVTQSPTHLIKTRGQQVTLRCSSQSGHNTVSWYQQALGQGPQFIFQYYREEENGRGNFPPRFSGLQFPNYSSELNVNALELDDSALYLCASSLGKGEQFFGPGTRLTVL.

V is TRBV5-1 and J is TRBJ2-5; D is undetermined. Germline V lookup: CDR1 SGHRS, CDR2 YFSETQ. V was cut by 0 bases and J by 0 bases, with 9 bases left in between. The CDR3 runs 15 residues. The CDR3 DNA reads as TGCGCCAGCAGCTTGGATCCCTCGTACCAAGAGACCCAGTACTTC. Protein product: CASSLDPSYQETQYF.

The chain combines TRBV2 with TRBJ1-5, with 7 bases lining up with TRBD1. There are 15 residues in the CDR3. CDR1 and CDR2 (germline): SNHLY, FYNNEI. Trimming took 3 bases from V and 3 from J; bases not matched to a gene: 5. CDR3 sequence reads: CASSEGQTYNQPQHF. CDR3 bases: TGTGCCAGCAGTGAGGGACAGACCTACAATCAGCCCCAGCATTTT.